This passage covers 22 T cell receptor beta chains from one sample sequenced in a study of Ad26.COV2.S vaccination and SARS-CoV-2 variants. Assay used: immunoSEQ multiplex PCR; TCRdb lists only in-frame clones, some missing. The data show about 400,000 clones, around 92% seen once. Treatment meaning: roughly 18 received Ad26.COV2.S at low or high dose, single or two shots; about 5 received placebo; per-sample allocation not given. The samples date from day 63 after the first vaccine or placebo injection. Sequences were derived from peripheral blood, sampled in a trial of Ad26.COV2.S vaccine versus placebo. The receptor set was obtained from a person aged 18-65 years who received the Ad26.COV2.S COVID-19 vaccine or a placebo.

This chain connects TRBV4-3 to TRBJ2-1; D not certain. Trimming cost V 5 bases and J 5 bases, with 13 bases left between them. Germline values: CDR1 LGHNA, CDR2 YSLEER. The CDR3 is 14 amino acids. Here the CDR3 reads CASSVSGRNNEQFF. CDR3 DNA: TGCGCCAGCAGCGTCTCCGGCAGGAACAATGAGCAGTTCTTC.

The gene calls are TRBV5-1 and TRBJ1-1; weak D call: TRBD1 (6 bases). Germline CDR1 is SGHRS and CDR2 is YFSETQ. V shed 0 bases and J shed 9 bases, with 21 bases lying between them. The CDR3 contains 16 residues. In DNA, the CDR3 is TGCGCCAGCAGCTTGGATCTCGGACAGACCGACCCTAAAGCTTTCTTT. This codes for CASSLDLGQTDPKAFF. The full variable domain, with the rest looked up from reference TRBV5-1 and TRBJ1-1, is KAGVTQTPRYLIKTRGQQVTLSCSPISGHRSVSWYQQTPGQGLQFLFEYFSETQRNKGNFPGRFSGRQFSNSRSEMNVSTLELGDSALYLCASSLDLGQTDPKAFFGQGTRLTVV.

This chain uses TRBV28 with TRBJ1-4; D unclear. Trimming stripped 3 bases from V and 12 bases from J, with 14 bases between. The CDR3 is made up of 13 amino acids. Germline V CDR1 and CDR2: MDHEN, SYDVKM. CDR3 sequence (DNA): TGTGCCAGCAGTTTGGGCCACCCTCGCCAACTGTTTTTT. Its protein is CASSLGHPRQLFF.

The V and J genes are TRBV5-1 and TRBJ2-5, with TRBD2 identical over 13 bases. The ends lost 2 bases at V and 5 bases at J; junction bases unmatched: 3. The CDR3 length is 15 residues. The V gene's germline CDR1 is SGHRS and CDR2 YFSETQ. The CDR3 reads CASSFTSGGAETQYF. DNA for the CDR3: TGCGCCAGCAGCTTTACTAGCGGGGGGGCGGAGACCCAGTACTTC.

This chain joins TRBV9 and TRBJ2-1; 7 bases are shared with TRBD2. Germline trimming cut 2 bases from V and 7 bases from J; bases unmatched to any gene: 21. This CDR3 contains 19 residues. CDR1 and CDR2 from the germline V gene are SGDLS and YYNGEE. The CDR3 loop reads CASSVAPTPGSYGGNEQFF. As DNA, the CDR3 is TGTGCCAGCAGCGTGGCACCCACACCCGGGTCCTACGGGGGGAATGAGCAGTTCTTC.

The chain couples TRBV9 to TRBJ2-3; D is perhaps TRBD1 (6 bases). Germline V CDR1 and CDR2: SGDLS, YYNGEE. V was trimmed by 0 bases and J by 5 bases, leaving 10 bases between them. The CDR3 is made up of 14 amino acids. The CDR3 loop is CASSVDRVVDTQYF. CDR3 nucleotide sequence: TGTGCCAGCAGCGTAGACAGGGTTGTAGATACGCAGTATTTT.

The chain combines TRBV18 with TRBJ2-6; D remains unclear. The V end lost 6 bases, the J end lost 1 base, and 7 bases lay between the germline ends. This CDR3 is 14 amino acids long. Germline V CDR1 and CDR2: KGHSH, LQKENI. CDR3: CASSPLSGANVLTF. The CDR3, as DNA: TGTGCCAGCTCGCCCCTTTCTGGGGCCAACGTCCTGACTTTC. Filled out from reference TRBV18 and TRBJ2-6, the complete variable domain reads NAGVMQNPRHLVRRRGQEARLRCSPMKGHSHVYWYRQLPEEGLKFMVYLQKENIIDESGMPKERFSAEFPKEGPSILRIQQVVRGDSAAYFCASSPLSGANVLTFGAGSRLTVL.

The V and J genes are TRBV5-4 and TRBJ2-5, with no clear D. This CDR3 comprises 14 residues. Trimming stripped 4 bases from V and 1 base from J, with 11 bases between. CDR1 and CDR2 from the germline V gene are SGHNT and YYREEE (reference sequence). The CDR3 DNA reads TGTGCCAGCAGCCAGATCCATCCCCAAGAGACCCAGTACTTC. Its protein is CASSQIHPQETQYF.

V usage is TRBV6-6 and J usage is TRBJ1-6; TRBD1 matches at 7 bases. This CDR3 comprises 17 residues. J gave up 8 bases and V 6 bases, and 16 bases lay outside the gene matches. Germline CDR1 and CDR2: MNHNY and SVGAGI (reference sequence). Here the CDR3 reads CASSRKANRGGDSPLHF. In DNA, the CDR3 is TGTGCCAGCAGCCGAAAGGCCAACAGGGGAGGCGATTCACCCCTCCACTTT.

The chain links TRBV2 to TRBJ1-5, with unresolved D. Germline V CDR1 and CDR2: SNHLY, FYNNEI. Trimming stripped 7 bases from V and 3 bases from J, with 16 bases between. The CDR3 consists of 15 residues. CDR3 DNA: TGTGCCAGCACCCGCCGAGGGTCTAACAATCAGCCCCAGCATTTT. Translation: CASTRRGSNNQPQHF.

The CDR3 nucleotides read TGCACCAGCAGCCAATCGGGACTAGCGGTCTCCTACAATGAGCAGTTCTTC. It specifies CTSSQSGLAVSYNEQFF. The chain carries TRBV1 and TRBJ2-1; TRBD2 is the table's D call and was not checked against the DNA. TRBV1 is designated a pseudogene. The CDR3 covers 17 residues.

Written as DNA, the CDR3 is TGCGCCAGCAGGATTTGGCTAGCGGGCGAGGGTGAGACCCAGTACTTC. This gives the protein CASRIWLAGEGETQYF. This chain connects TRBV5-1 to TRBJ2-5; 8 bases line up with TRBD2. The CDR3 spans 16 residues. V lost 5 bases and J lost 5; bases outside the gene matches: 14. Germline values: CDR1 SGHRS, CDR2 YFSETQ.

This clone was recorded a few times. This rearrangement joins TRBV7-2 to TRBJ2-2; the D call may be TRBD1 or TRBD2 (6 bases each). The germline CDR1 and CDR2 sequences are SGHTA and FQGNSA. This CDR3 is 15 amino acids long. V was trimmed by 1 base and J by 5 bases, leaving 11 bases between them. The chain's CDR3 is CASSLDGGLTGELFF. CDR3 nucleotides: TGTGCCAGCAGCTTAGATGGGGGGCTGACCGGGGAGCTGTTTTTT.

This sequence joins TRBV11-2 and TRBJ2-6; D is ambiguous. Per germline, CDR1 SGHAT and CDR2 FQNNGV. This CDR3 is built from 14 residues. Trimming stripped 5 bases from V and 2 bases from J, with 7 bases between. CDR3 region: CASSMSTGANVLTF. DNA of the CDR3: TGTGCCAGCAGCATGAGCACTGGGGCCAACGTCCTGACTTTC.

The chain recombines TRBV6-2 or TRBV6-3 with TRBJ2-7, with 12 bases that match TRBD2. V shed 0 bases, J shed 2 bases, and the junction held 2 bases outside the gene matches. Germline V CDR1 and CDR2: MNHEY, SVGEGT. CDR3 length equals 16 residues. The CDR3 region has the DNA TGTGCCAGCAGTTACTCGACTAGCGGGGGCCCCTACGAGCAGTACTTC. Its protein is CASSYSTSGGPYEQYF.

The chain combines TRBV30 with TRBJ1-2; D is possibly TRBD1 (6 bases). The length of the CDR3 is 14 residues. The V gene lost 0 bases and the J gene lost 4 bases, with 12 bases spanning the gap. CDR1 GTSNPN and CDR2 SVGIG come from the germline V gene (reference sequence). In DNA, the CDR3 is TGTGCCTGGAGTGTAACAGGGCCTAGCTATGGCTACACCTTC. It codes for CAWSVTGPSYGYTF.

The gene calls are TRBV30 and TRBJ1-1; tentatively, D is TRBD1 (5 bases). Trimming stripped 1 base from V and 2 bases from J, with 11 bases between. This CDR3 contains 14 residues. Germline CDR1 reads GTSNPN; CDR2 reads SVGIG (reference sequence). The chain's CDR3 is CAWSESGANTEAFF. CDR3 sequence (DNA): TGTGCCTGGAGTGAGAGTGGGGCCAACACTGAAGCTTTCTTT.

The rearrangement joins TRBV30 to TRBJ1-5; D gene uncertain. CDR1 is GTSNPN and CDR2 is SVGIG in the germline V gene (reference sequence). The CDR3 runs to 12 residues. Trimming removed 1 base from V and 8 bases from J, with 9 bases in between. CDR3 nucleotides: TGTGCCTGGAGTGGCAGTTGGGAGCCCCAGCATTTT. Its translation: CAWSGSWEPQHF.

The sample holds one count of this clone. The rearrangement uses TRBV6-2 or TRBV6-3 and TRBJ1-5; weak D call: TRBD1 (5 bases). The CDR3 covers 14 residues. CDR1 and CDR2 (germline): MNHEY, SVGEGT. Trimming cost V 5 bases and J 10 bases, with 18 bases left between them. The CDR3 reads CASSGLQVPNPQHF. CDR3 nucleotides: TGTGCCAGCAGTGGGCTACAGGTTCCAAATCCCCAGCATTTT.

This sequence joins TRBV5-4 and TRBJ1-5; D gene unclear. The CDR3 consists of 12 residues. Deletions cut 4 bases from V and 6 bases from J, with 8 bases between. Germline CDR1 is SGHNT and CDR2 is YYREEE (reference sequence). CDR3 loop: CASSQDGQPQHF. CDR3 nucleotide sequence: TGTGCCAGCAGCCAGGACGGTCAGCCCCAGCATTTT.

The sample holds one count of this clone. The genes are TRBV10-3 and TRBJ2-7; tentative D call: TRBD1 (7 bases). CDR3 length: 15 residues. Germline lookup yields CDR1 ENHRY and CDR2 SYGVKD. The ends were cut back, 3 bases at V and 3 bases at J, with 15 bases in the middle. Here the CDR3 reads CAISEGAGGGYEQYF. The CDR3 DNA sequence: TGTGCCATCAGTGAAGGGGCAGGGGGAGGCTACGAGCAGTACTTC.

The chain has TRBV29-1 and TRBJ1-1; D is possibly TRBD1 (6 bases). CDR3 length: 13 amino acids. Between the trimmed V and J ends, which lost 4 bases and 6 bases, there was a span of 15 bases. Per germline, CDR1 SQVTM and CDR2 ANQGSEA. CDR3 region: CSVGGGGRPEAFF. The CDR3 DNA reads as TGCAGCGTTGGGGGTGGGGGCCGACCTGAAGCTTTCTTT.